Listed here are 5 T cell receptor beta chains from one sample, sequenced in a study of T cell responses to AZD1222 COVID-19 vaccine (dated by TCRdb to the early 2020s). The sample's time point, from its label and the paper: baseline before first vaccination. Library preparation employed the immunoSEQ multiplex PCR assay. TCRdb provides this immuneACCESS table in a form limited to in-frame rearrangements. Some clones are lacking; in checked studies, under half of them reflect an unresolved V gene, and why the rest are absent is not known. The sample table lists some 130,000 clones, roughly 82% of them with a count of one. The ten largest account for roughly 4% of the sample. This material consisted of peripheral blood, taken on day 0 of AZD1222 vaccination. The receptors derive from an adult in good health.

V usage is TRBV4-1 and J usage is TRBJ2-7; D remains unclear. The V and J ends lost 2 bases and 0 bases respectively, with 11 bases between them. Germline V gene data show CDR1 as MGHRA and CDR2 as YSYEKL. The CDR3 is 15 residues long. CDR3 sequence reads: CASSQTGSSSYEQYF. The CDR3 nucleotides read TGCGCCAGCAGCCAAACCGGGTCCTCCTCCTACGAGCAGTACTTC.

This clone has just a few counts. The rearrangement uses TRBV9 and TRBJ1-5; the D gene is possibly TRBD1 (6 bases). V lost 4 bases to trimming and J lost 1 base, with 12 bases between them. The germline CDR1 and CDR2 sequences are SGDLS and YYNGEE. The CDR3 is 15 residues long. CDR3 region: CASSYRRGSNQPQHF. The CDR3 region has the DNA TGTGCCAGCAGCTACCGCAGGGGAAGCAATCAGCCCCAGCATTTT.

The chain employs TRBV7-9 and TRBJ2-7; no definite D call. The CDR3 spans 15 residues. Trimming left V 1 base short and J 0 bases short, with 10 bases between. Per germline, CDR1 SEHNR and CDR2 FQNEAQ (reference sequence). CDR3 residues: CASSLDGSPSYEQYF. The CDR3 DNA is TGTGCCAGCAGCTTAGATGGCAGTCCCTCCTACGAGCAGTACTTC.

V is TRBV25-1 and J is TRBJ1-2, with 8 bases identical to TRBD1. Germline values: CDR1 MGHDK, CDR2 SYGVNS. The trim removed 7 bases at V and 9 bases at J, leaving 13 bases unmatched. The CDR3 covers 14 residues. In nucleotides, the CDR3 is TGTGCCAGCACCCAATCCGCACAGGGGGGTAGCTACACCTTC. It is translated as CASTQSAQGGSYTF.

J is TRBJ2-7 and V is TRBV11-2, with 9 bases that match TRBD1. Germline V gene data show CDR1 as SGHAT and CDR2 as FQNNGV. V gave up 4 bases and J gave up 5 bases; unmatched junction bases: 15. The CDR3 is 17 residues long. In DNA form, the CDR3 reads TGTGCCAGCAGCTATAGGGACAGGGCCCCTCAGTACGACGAGCAGTACTTC. It codes for CASSYRDRAPQYDEQYF.